One sample yielded the 24 T cell receptor beta chains listed below, sequenced in a study of blood T cell repertoires in COVID-19. Libraries were prepared by immunoSEQ multiplex PCR; TCRdb keeps only in-frame clonotypes and omits some of them. In the table there are about 60,000 clones, roughly 89% of which are singletons. The sample consisted of peripheral blood. These receptors were collected from a man in his sixties with active COVID-19.

The chain combines TRBV19 with TRBJ1-5; D unresolved. Germline-derived CDR1 and CDR2 are LNHDA and SQIVND (reference sequence). The V gene lost 3 bases and the J gene lost 4 bases, with 10 bases spanning the gap. The length of the CDR3 is 14 residues. In DNA, the CDR3 is TGTGCCAGTAGTATTTTACAGTTTAATCAGCCCCAGCATTTT. This translates into CASSILQFNQPQHF.

This clone was observed a single time. This chain's CDR3 is CASSLDSGNSPLHF. The CDR3 nucleotides read TGTGCCAGCAGCTTAGATTCGGGTAATTCACCCCTCCACTTT. This chain links TRBV7-2 with TRBJ1-6; the D is unclear. CDR1 is SGHTA, CDR2 FQGNSA, per germline. The CDR3 covers 14 residues. V lost 1 base, J lost 6 bases, and 7 bases lay in between.

In its sample, this clone was seen once. V and J are TRBV6-5 and TRBJ2-7, with 7 bases aligning to TRBD1. The CDR3 loop spans 13 amino acids. In germline, CDR1 is MNHEY, CDR2 SVGAGI. Trimming cost V 4 bases and J 5 bases; bases outside gene matches: 5. CDR3 in amino acids: CASSSTGAHEQYF. In DNA, the CDR3 is TGTGCCAGCAGTTCAACAGGGGCCCACGAGCAGTACTTC.

V is TRBV19 and J is TRBJ1-4, with D possibly TRBD1 on 5 matching bases. CDR1 is LNHDA, CDR2 SQIVND, per germline (reference sequence). Trimming pared 6 bases from V and 3 bases from J, leaving 8 bases between. CDR3 length: 13 amino acids. The CDR3 region has the DNA TGTGCCAGTAGATTGACAGCTAATGAAAAACTGTTTTTT. Encoded protein: CASRLTANEKLFF.

The chain carries TRBV9 and TRBJ1-1, with TRBD1 as a possible D gene (6 bases). CDR1 SGDLS and CDR2 YYNGEE come from the germline V gene. The V end was cut by 4 bases, the J end by 12 bases, with 10 bases between. CDR3 length: 10 residues. CDR3 DNA: TGTGCCAGCAGCCCAGGACAGCCTTTCTTT. It yields the protein CASSPGQPFF.

This clone appeared once. V and J are TRBV29-1 and TRBJ1-1; tentative D call: TRBD1 (5 bases). Germline-derived CDR1 and CDR2 are SQVTM and ANQGSEA. V lost 5 bases and J lost 5, with 15 bases in between. The length of the CDR3 is 13 residues. The CDR3 coding sequence is TGCAGCGTTTCCCGGGGGTTTGAGACTGAAGCTTTCTTT. Translating it yields CSVSRGFETEAFF.

The rearrangement joins TRBV30 to TRBJ2-1; 11 bases are shared with TRBD2. The germline V gene has CDR1 GTSNPN and CDR2 SVGIG (reference sequence). Losses at the gene ends were 1 base for V and 2 bases for J; bases not matched to a gene: 7. The CDR3 extends over 17 amino acids. CDR3 nucleotide sequence: TGTGCCTGGAGTGCCTCACTAGCGGGAGAACCCTACAATGAGCAGTTCTTC. Its translation is CAWSASLAGEPYNEQFF. Full variable domain (rest looked up from reference TRBV30 and TRBJ2-1): SQTIHQWPATLVQPVGSPLSLECTVEGTSNPNLYWYRQAAGRGLQLLFYSVGIGQISSEVPQNLSASRPQDRQFILSSKKLLLSDSGFYLCAWSASLAGEPYNEQFFGPGTRLTVL.

This clone has more than one count but fewer than ten. The rearrangement joins TRBV11-2 to TRBJ2-7; TRBD1 agrees at 11 bases. Germline CDR1 and CDR2: SGHAT and FQNNGV. CDR3 length equals 14 residues. J gave up 4 bases and V 4 bases, and 3 bases lay outside the gene matches. CDR3 sequence: CASSSGTGGYEQYF. In nucleotides, the CDR3 is TGTGCCAGCAGCTCCGGGACAGGGGGTTACGAGCAGTACTTC.

J is TRBJ1-2 and V is TRBV2; no firm D call. V was shortened by 5 bases and J by 4 bases, with 11 bases between the two germline ends. Germline V gene sequence: CDR1 SNHLY, CDR2 FYNNEI. CDR3 length: 13 amino acids. CDR3 residues: CASSLTLGYGYTF. CDR3 sequence (DNA): TGTGCCAGCAGTTTGACACTGGGCTATGGCTACACCTTC.

The chain is built from TRBV6-2 or TRBV6-3 and TRBJ2-1; 9 bases agree with TRBD1. Germline trimming cut 5 bases from V and 9 bases from J; bases unmatched to any gene: 8. Germline V gives CDR1 MNHEY, CDR2 SVGEGT. The CDR3 has 14 residues. CDR3 sequence (DNA): TGTGCCAGCAGTCTCTCTACAGGGGGCACTGAGCAGTTCTTC. Translating gives CASSLSTGGTEQFF.

V and J are TRBV9 and TRBJ2-5; the match to TRBD2 covers 9 bases. J gave up 5 bases and V 4 bases, and 6 bases lay outside the gene matches. Per germline, CDR1 SGDLS and CDR2 YYNGEE. This CDR3 comprises 14 residues. CDR3 sequence reads: CASSPRLAGETQYF. CDR3 nucleotide sequence: TGTGCCAGCAGCCCTCGTCTAGCGGGGGAGACCCAGTACTTC.

The genes are TRBV5-5 and TRBJ2-5; maybe TRBD1 (5 bases). The CDR3 is made up of 16 amino acids. Trimming took 4 bases from V and 2 from J, leaving 18 bases between them. CDR1 and CDR2 from the germline V gene are SGHKS and YYEKEE (reference sequence). CDR3 protein: CASSAIQVYGQETQYF. The DNA for the CDR3 is TGTGCCAGCAGCGCTATACAGGTGTATGGTCAAGAGACCCAGTACTTC.

The chain couples TRBV4-1 to TRBJ2-3; the D gene is possibly TRBD1 (6 bases). V shed 5 bases and J shed 6 bases, with 21 bases lying between them. This CDR3 is built from 16 residues. CDR1 MGHRA and CDR2 YSYEKL come from the germline V gene. CDR3 coding DNA: TGCGCCAGCAGCTTCCGGCCGGCAGGGGTTAAGGATACGCAGTATTTT. Amino acids: CASSFRPAGVKDTQYF.

V and J are TRBV15 and TRBJ2-7, with TRBD2 matching over 12 bases. Germline V lookup: CDR1 LNHNV, CDR2 YYDKDF (reference sequence). V was pared by 1 base and J by 5 bases, with 3 bases of the junction left unmatched. The CDR3 covers 15 residues. DNA of the CDR3: TGTGCCACCAGCAGAGCGGGACTAGCGGGCCACGAGCAGTACTTC. The encoded protein is CATSRAGLAGHEQYF. The whole variable domain, remainder taken from reference TRBV15 and TRBJ2-7, is DAMVIQNPRYQVTQFGKPVTLSCSQTLNHNVMYWYQQKSSQAPKLLFHYYDKDFNNEADTPDNFQSRRPNTSFCFLDIRSPGLGDTAMYLCATSRAGLAGHEQYFGPGTRLTVT.

The chain employs TRBV28 and TRBJ1-2; TRBD1 matches 10 bases. The ends lost 4 bases at V and 2 bases at J; junction bases unmatched: 16. Germline values: CDR1 MDHEN, CDR2 SYDVKM. The CDR3 totals 19 residues. The CDR3 region has the DNA TGTGCCAGCAGTTCGATCTCCGGGACAGGGGTGAGGGGAAACTATGGCTACACCTTC. Encoded protein: CASSSISGTGVRGNYGYTF.

The chain links TRBV7-2 to TRBJ2-1; D is possibly TRBD1 (7 bases). There are 15 residues in the CDR3. The germline V gene has CDR1 SGHTA and CDR2 FQGNSA. Trimming took off 2 bases at V and 4 bases at J, with 12 bases between the two ends. CDR3 protein: CASSLKAGQYNEQFF. The DNA for the CDR3 is TGTGCCAGCAGCTTAAAGGCGGGACAGTACAATGAGCAGTTCTTC.

The chain employs TRBV9 and TRBJ1-3, with D unresolved. CDR3 length: 18 residues. Germline assignment: CDR1 SGDLS and CDR2 YYNGEE. V was clipped by 0 bases and J by 0 bases, with 16 bases between them. CDR3 in amino acids: CASSVAPLTPSSGNTIYF. CDR3 in DNA: TGTGCCAGCAGCGTAGCCCCTCTGACACCAAGCTCTGGAAACACCATATATTTT. Full variable domain (rest looked up from reference TRBV9 and TRBJ1-3): DSGVTQTPKHLITATGQRVTLRCSPRSGDLSVYWYQQSLDQGLQFLIQYYNGEERAKGNILERFSAQQFPDLHSELNLSSLELGDSALYFCASSVAPLTPSSGNTIYFGEGSWLTVV.

This chain connects TRBV29-1 to TRBJ1-6; TRBD1 aligns across 9 bases. There are 14 residues in the CDR3. Germline CDR1 reads SQVTM; CDR2 reads ANQGSEA. J lost 6 bases, V lost 6 bases, and 6 bases had no gene match. CDR3 loop: CSVRQGDTNSPLHF. The DNA for the CDR3 is TGCAGCGTAAGACAGGGGGATACTAATTCACCCCTCCACTTT.

The gene calls are TRBV19 and TRBJ1-1, with D tentatively TRBD1 (6 bases). The germline gives CDR1 LNHDA, CDR2 SQIVND (reference sequence). Between the trimmed V and J ends, which lost 7 bases and 1 base, there was a span of 10 bases. This CDR3 has 13 residues. CDR3 coding DNA: TGTGCCAGTAACCGACAGGCGAACACTGAAGCTTTCTTT. This encodes CASNRQANTEAFF.

This clone came up a few times. The chain recombines TRBV6-1 with TRBJ2-7, with a possible D match to TRBD2 (6 bases). This CDR3 spans 15 amino acids. From germline, CDR1 is MNHNS and CDR2 SASEGT. V gave up 1 base and J gave up 5 bases, with 15 bases separating them. The CDR3 protein is CASSEGPGDPHEQYF. The CDR3 DNA is TGTGCCAGCAGTGAAGGTCCGGGAGATCCCCACGAGCAGTACTTC.

V gene TRBV27 combines with J gene TRBJ1-6; D may be TRBD1 (6 bases). CDR1 and CDR2 from the germline V gene are MNHEY and SMNVEV (reference sequence). The CDR3 runs 16 residues. The V end was cut by 1 base, the J end by 6 bases, with 13 bases between. CDR3 protein: CASSLWGGRGNSPLHF. For the CDR3, the DNA is TGTGCCAGCAGTTTATGGGGGGGGCGCGGTAATTCACCCCTCCACTTT.

This chain uses TRBV27 with TRBJ2-1, with 8 bases matching TRBD2. V lost 7 bases and J lost 3; bases outside the gene matches: 8. The CDR3 sequence is 15 residues long. Germline CDR1 is MNHEY and CDR2 is SMNVEV (reference sequence). CDR3 in amino acids: CASIPRRGDYNEQFF. The CDR3 nucleotides read TGTGCCAGCATCCCTCGGCGGGGGGACTACAATGAGCAGTTCTTC.

This chain joins TRBV4-2 and TRBJ1-6; 7 bases line up with TRBD1. The V gene end was trimmed by 0 bases and the J gene end by 7 bases; junction bases not matched to a gene: 3. Germline lookup yields CDR1 LGHNA and CDR2 YNFKEQ. This CDR3 has 15 residues. CDR3 amino acids: CASSQEQGTNSPLHF. The CDR3 region has the DNA TGTGCCAGCAGCCAAGAACAGGGGACCAATTCACCCCTCCACTTT.

The V call is TRBV28, the J call TRBJ1-5; the match to TRBD1 covers 7 bases. The CDR3 covers 13 residues. V lost 4 bases to trimming and J lost 4 bases; unmatched junction nucleotides: 1. Looked up from germline, CDR1 is MDHEN and CDR2 is SYDVKM. The CDR3 DNA follows: TGTGCCAGCAGTTCAGGGGGAAATCAGCCCCAGCATTTT. Amino acids: CASSSGGNQPQHF.